This T cell receptor beta chain derives from a study of blood T cell repertoires in COVID-19. Study background: The study drew acute and convalescent COVID-19 samples from the United States, Italy and Spain.

This CDR3 is 14 amino acids long. V lost 4 bases and J lost 6, with 13 bases in between. Germline V gene data show CDR1 as KGHDR and CDR2 as SFDVKD. Sequencing used immunoSEQ multiplex PCR; TCRdb keeps in-frame clones, though not all of them. The sample has approximately 90,000 clones; 82% are singletons. The chain is built from TRBV24-1 and TRBJ2-3; D perhaps matches TRBD1 (7 bases). The clonotype comes from a woman of 80 years or more with acute or convalescent COVID-19. Specimen: peripheral blood. The DNA of the CDR3 is TGTGCCACCAGTGAACGCGGGACAGTCGATACGCAGTATTTT. It is translated as CATSERGTVDTQYF.